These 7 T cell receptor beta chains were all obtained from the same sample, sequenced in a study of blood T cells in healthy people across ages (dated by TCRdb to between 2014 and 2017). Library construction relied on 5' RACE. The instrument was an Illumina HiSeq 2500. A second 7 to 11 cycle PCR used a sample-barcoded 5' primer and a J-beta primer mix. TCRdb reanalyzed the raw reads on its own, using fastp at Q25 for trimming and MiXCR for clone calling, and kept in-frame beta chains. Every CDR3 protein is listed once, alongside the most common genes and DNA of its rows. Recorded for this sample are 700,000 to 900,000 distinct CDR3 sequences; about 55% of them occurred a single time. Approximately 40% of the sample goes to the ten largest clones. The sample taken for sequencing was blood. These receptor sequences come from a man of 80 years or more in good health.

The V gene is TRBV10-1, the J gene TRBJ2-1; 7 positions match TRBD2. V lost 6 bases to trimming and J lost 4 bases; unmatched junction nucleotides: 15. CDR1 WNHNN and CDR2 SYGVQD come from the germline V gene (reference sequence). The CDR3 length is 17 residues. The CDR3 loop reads CASREAGADARYNEQFF. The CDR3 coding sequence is TGCGCCAGCAGAGAGGCGGGAGCCGACGCCCGATACAATGAGCAGTTCTTC.

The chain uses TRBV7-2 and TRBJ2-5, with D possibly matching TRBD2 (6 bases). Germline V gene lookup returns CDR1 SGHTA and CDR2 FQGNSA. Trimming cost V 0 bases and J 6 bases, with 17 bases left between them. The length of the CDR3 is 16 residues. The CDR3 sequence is CASSLARGRARKTQYF. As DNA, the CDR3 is TGTGCCAGCAGCTTAGCGCGGGGCAGGGCGAGAAAGACCCAGTACTTC.

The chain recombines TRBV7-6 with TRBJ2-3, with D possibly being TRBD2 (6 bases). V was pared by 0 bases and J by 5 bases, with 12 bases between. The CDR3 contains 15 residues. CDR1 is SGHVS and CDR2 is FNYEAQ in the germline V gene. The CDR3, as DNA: TGTGCCAGCAGCTTAGCGCGGGCCGGGGGAGATACGCAGTATTTT. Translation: CASSLARAGGDTQYF.

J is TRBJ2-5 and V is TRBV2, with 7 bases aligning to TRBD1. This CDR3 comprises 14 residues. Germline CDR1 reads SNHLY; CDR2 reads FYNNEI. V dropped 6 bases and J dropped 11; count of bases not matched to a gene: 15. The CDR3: CASSRTGTLTQQYF. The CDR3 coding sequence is TGTGCCAGCAGCCGGACAGGAACCCTTACGCAGCAGTACTTC.

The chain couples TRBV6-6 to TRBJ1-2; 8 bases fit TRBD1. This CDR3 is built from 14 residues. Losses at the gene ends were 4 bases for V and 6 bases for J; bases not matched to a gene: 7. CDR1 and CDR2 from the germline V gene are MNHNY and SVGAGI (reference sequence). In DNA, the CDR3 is TGTGCCAGCAGTTTGCAGGGGGCTGTAGATGGCTACACCTTC. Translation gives CASSLQGAVDGYTF.

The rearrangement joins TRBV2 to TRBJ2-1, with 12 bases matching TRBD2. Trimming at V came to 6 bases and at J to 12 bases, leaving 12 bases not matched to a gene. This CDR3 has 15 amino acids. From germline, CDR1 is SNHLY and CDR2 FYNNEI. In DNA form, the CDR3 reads TGTGCCAGCAGGAGACTAGCGGGAGACCACCTTAGGCAGTTCTTC. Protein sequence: CASRRLAGDHLRQFF.

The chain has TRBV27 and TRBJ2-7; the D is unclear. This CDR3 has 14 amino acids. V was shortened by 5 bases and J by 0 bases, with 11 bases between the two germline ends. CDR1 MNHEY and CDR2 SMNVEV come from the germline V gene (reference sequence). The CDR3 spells CASSVRASSYEQYF. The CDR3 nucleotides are TGTGCCAGCAGTGTAAGGGCCAGCTCCTACGAGCAGTACTTC.